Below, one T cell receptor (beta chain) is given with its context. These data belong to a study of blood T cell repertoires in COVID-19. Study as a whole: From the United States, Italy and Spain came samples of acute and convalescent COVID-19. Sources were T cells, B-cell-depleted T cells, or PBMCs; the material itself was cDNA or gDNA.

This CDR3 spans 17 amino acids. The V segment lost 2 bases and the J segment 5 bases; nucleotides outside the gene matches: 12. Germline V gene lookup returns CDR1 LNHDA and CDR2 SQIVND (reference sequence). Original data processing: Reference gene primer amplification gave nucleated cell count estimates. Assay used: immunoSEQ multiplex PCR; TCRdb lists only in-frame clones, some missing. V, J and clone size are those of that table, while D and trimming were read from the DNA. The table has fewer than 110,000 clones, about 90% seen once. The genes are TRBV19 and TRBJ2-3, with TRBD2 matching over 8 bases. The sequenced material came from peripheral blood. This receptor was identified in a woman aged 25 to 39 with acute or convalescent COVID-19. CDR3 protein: CASSIFAAAGGGDTQYF. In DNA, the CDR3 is TGTGCCAGTAGTATATTTGCGGCGGCGGGAGGAGGAGATACGCAGTATTTT.